The clone carrying this TCR beta chain was seen many times. Its antigen is not known. The sample comes from a study of identical twins. General study findings and limits: Models underpredicted monozygotic twin sharing of out-of-frame TCR alpha. Conclusions were based on cross-sectional statistical analysis, without following the same donors.

Addition of a universal primer site occurred through template switching, and cDNA carried unique molecular identifiers. TCRdb reanalysed the 5' RACE reads using MiXCR and keeps one entry per CDR3 protein. There are approximately 220,000 distinct CDR3 sequences in the sample; about 7.5% occur only once, and roughly 5.4% lies in the top ten. These data were also reused for a study on yellow fever vaccine responses in identical twins.

Sequenced input: CD8+ T cells sorted from blood. This sequence was found in a woman between 18 and 29 years old in good health.

CDR3 residues: CASSFQAGGTDTQYF. Written as DNA, the CDR3 is TGTGCCAGCAGCTTTCAGGCGGGAGGAACAGATACGCAGTATTTT. The chain joins TRBV7-2 to TRBJ2-3; 8 nucleotides line up with TRBD2. There are 15 residues in the CDR3. Germline CDR1 reads SGHTA; CDR2 reads FQGNSA. V dropped 3 bases and J dropped 3; count of bases not matched to a gene: 5.